The entry that follows covers one T cell receptor beta chain sequence. Antigen unknown. Here immunoSEQ multiplex PCR was the method, and the copy in TCRdb shows in-frame clones only, minus some. This sample has approximately 19,000 clones, with 76% found just once. This CDR3 contains 15 residues. Trimming pared 5 bases from V and 10 bases from J, leaving 21 bases between. This sample was taken from a study of PD-1 blockade in classical Hodgkin lymphoma. Study results and caveats: Baseline TCR diversity was reportedly lower in newly diagnosed patients than in healthy donors. It was reported as lower still in relapsed/refractory patients. Those achieving complete response showed baseline diversity like newly diagnosed patients. While CD8+ TCR diversity did not rise significantly by C4D1, CD4+ TCR diversity did. With respect to the repertoire differences, their causes, possibly disease activity or prior therapy, remain undefined.

Sample time point: cycle 4 day 1 (C4D1), after 5 to 7 weeks of nivolumab. Every patient was affected by relapse after autologous stem cell transplantation, while exposure to brentuximab vedotin was not uniform. This TCR was recovered from a human donor with classical Hodgkin lymphoma. The sequenced sample was peripheral blood mononuclear cells (PBMCs), obtained before the fourth cycle of nivolumab. This sequence joins TRBV5-3 and TRBJ1-4, with D perhaps TRBD1 (6 bases). TRBV5-3 is designated an ORF whose function remains uncertain. For the CDR3, the DNA is TGTGCCAGAAGGCTAGTGGGGGGGCGTCAGGGAAAACTGTTTTTT. Its protein is CARRLVGGRQGKLFF.